Listed here are 2 T cell receptor beta chains from one sample, sequenced in a study of T cell changes during pregnancy in multiple sclerosis. Sequencing used immunoSEQ multiplex PCR; TCRdb keeps in-frame clones, though not all of them. This sample carries fewer than 20,000 clones, 95% to 96% of them seen once, and the ten largest clones take roughly 0.83%. The sequences come from peripheral blood, collected in the third trimester of pregnancy. These receptors were obtained from a female donor with multiple sclerosis, enrolled in a pregnancy study.

The chain carries TRBV4-2 and TRBJ1-1; 8 bases line up with TRBD1. V lost 9 bases and J lost 0; bases outside the gene matches: 12. This CDR3 spans 16 amino acids. The germline gives CDR1 LGHNA, CDR2 YNFKEQ. CDR3 region: CASGQGSPAVNTEAFF. In nucleotides, the CDR3 is TGTGCCAGTGGACAGGGATCCCCGGCGGTGAACACTGAAGCTTTCTTT.

The CDR3 loop reads CASRMAGAVYEQYF. CDR3 coding DNA: TGTGCCAGCAGGATGGCAGGGGCGGTTTACGAGCAGTACTTC. The chain employs TRBV5-4 and TRBJ2-7; D perhaps matches TRBD1 (6 bases). The CDR3 is made up of 14 amino acids. V shed 5 bases and J shed 4 bases, with 16 bases lying between them. The germline V gene encodes CDR1 SGHNT and CDR2 YYREEE (reference sequence).